This T cell receptor beta chain was documented in a study of OX40 agonist ivuxolimab in advanced cancers. The wider study: Age averaged around 59 years (range about 20 to 79), and approximately 80% were male.

The CDR3 covers 12 residues. The ends were cut back, 4 bases at V and 6 bases at J, with 10 bases in the middle. Looked up from germline, CDR1 is SGHDT and CDR2 is YYEEEE. Patients who had autoimmune disease history or got systemic immunosuppression were left out. The table came from immunoSEQ multiplex PCR; TCRdb's copy has only in-frame clones and leaves some out. The sample holds tens of thousands of clones, roughly 85% seen once. This chain connects TRBV5-6 to TRBJ1-1; D perhaps matches TRBD1 (5 bases). Sequencing was performed on CD4+ or CD8+ T cells sorted from blood, taken in a trial of the OX40 agonist ivuxolimab. This TCR came from an adult with an advanced solid tumor such as melanoma, head and neck, liver or kidney cancer. The DNA for the CDR3 is TGTGCCAGCAGCCGTTCGACAGCTGAAGCTTTCTTT. Its translation: CASSRSTAEAFF.